The 18 T cell receptor beta chains below were found in one sample sequenced in a study of T cells in Graves' hyperthyroidism and ophthalmopathy. RNA transcripts gave rise to amplified TCR beta CDR3 regions. An initial round of RT-PCR targeting the TCR CDR3 relied on the HTBI primer set. TCRdb recomputed calls from the multiplex PCR reads with MiXCR, one row per CDR3 protein. Of over 350,000 distinct CDR3 sequences listed, under 15% were seen once; the top ten hold 13%. The sample was blood. These receptors all stem from a man aged 18-30 years with Graves' ophthalmopathy.

This clonotype was seen a single time. This chain joins TRBV5-1 and TRBJ2-6; D not resolved. CDR1 is SGHRS, CDR2 YFSETQ, per germline. V was clipped by 0 bases and J by 2 bases, with 9 bases between them. The CDR3 consists of 16 residues. The CDR3 region has the DNA TGCGCCAGCAGCTTGGGGTTCGGGCCTGGGGCCAACGTCCTGACTTTC. The encoded protein is CASSLGFGPGANVLTF. Combining the CDR3 with reference TRBV5-1 and TRBJ2-6 gives the whole variable domain KAGVTQTPRYLIKTRGQQVTLSCSPISGHRSVSWYQQTPGQGLQFLFEYFSETQRNKGNFPGRFSGRQFSNSRSEMNVSTLELGDSALYLCASSLGFGPGANVLTFGAGSRLTVL.

This clonotype has at least ten counts. The CDR3 spells CASFVGSYGYTF. The CDR3, as DNA: TGTGCCAGCTTCGTGGGGAGCTATGGCTACACCTTC. J is TRBJ1-2 and V is TRBV6-1; D unclear. The CDR3 length is 12 residues. Trimming stripped 8 bases from V and 4 bases from J, with 11 bases between. Looked up from germline, CDR1 is MNHNS and CDR2 is SASEGT.

This clonotype was detected a few times. V usage is TRBV4-1 and J usage is TRBJ1-1; D perhaps matches TRBD1 (5 bases). The germline V gene encodes CDR1 MGHRA and CDR2 YSYEKL. Trimming removed 4 bases from V and 3 bases from J, with 12 bases in between. This CDR3 spans 14 amino acids. The CDR3 coding sequence is TGCGCCAGCAGCCGGGAAGGGGCTTACACTGAAGCTTTCTTT. This translates into CASSREGAYTEAFF.

In this sample, this clonotype turned up a few times. The chain joins TRBV27 to TRBJ2-2; D unclear. CDR1 and CDR2 (germline): MNHEY, SMNVEV (reference sequence). Trimming left V 0 bases short and J 3 bases short, with 8 bases between. CDR3 length: 15 amino acids. The CDR3 spells CASSLSVWDTGELFF. Written as DNA, the CDR3 is TGTGCCAGCAGTTTATCAGTTTGGGACACCGGGGAGCTGTTTTTT.

The sample holds many counts of this clonotype. The chain has TRBV18 and TRBJ1-1, with D possibly TRBD1 on 5 matching bases. The germline CDR1 and CDR2 sequences are KGHSH and LQKENI. Trimming stripped 2 bases from V and 1 base from J, with 8 bases between. The CDR3 has 14 amino acids. The CDR3, as DNA: TGTGCCAGCTCACCAAGGGGCGGGAACACTGAAGCTTTCTTT. As protein: CASSPRGGNTEAFF.

This clonotype appeared a few times. This chain connects TRBV19 to TRBJ2-5, with D perhaps being TRBD1 or TRBD2 (6 bases each). V was clipped by 8 bases and J by 5 bases, with 24 bases between them. Germline CDR1 and CDR2: LNHDA and SQIVND (reference sequence). The CDR3 extends over 16 amino acids. CDR3 nucleotides: TGTGCCAGTGGGGAAGGAGGGGGAGGAGGTGCTGAGACCCAGTACTTC. This sequence encodes CASGEGGGGGAETQYF.

This clonotype has at least ten counts. The chain recombines TRBV6-6 with TRBJ2-3, with a possible D match to TRBD1 (5 bases). This CDR3 is built from 16 residues. With 1 base removed from V and 1 base from J, the gap between germline ends came to 12 bases. The germline CDR1 and CDR2 sequences are MNHNY and SVGAGI (reference sequence). CDR3 nucleotides: TGTGCCAGCAGTTACTATTTCACAGGAGGCACAGATACGCAGTATTTT. Translating gives CASSYYFTGGTDTQYF.

In its sample, this clonotype was seen a few times. This chain connects TRBV6-1 to TRBJ2-7; the match to TRBD1 covers 7 bases. Germline assignment: CDR1 MNHNS and CDR2 SASEGT. The CDR3 is 11 amino acids. With V trimmed by 10 bases and J by 6 bases, 6 bases remained unmatched. CDR3 amino acids: CAINRGAEQYF. Written as DNA, the CDR3 is TGTGCCATCAACAGGGGTGCCGAGCAGTACTTC.

In this sample, this clonotype turned up many times. The gene calls are TRBV20-1 and TRBJ2-2; no reliable D call. V was clipped by 4 bases and J by 1 base, with 4 bases between them. Germline V gene sequence: CDR1 DFQATT, CDR2 SNEGSKA (reference sequence). This CDR3 is 12 amino acids long. This chain's CDR3 is CSATWNTGELFF. As DNA, the CDR3 is TGCAGTGCTACCTGGAACACCGGGGAGCTGTTTTTT.

This clonotype was seen ten or more times. V gene TRBV27 combines with J gene TRBJ2-1, with TRBD1 as a possible D gene (7 bases). This CDR3 spans 16 amino acids. With 0 bases removed from V and 8 bases from J, the gap between germline ends came to 17 bases. Germline V gene lookup returns CDR1 MNHEY and CDR2 SMNVEV (reference sequence). The CDR3 here is CASSLSWAGGYHEQFF. In DNA form, the CDR3 reads TGTGCCAGCAGTTTATCGTGGGCAGGGGGGTACCATGAGCAGTTCTTC.

The genes are TRBV6-6 and TRBJ1-1; D remains ambiguous. Deletions cut 0 bases from V and 3 bases from J, with 8 bases between. This CDR3 spans 14 amino acids. Germline-derived CDR1 and CDR2 are MNHNY and SVGAGI (reference sequence). The CDR3 DNA follows: TGTGCCAGCAGTTACTCGTCGGAGTACACTGAAGCTTTCTTT. Protein product: CASSYSSEYTEAFF.

The genes are TRBV24-1 and TRBJ2-1; 7 positions agree with TRBD1. The germline gives CDR1 KGHDR, CDR2 SFDVKD. The CDR3 loop spans 12 amino acids. J gave up 13 bases and V 5 bases, and 7 bases lay outside the gene matches. CDR3 in amino acids: CATSVPGQLQFF. CDR3 bases: TGTGCCACCAGTGTCCCGGGACAGCTACAGTTCTTC.

This clonotype was observed at least ten times. J is TRBJ2-7 and V is TRBV5-1; 9 bases agree with TRBD2. This CDR3 is 14 amino acids long. Per the germline V gene, CDR1 is SGHRS and CDR2 is YFSETQ. V lost 3 bases and J lost 7; bases outside the gene matches: 8. CDR3 DNA: TGCGCCAGCAGCTATAGCGGGGGCTACGAAGAGCAGTACTTC. It encodes CASSYSGGYEEQYF.

The chain is built from TRBV29-1 and TRBJ1-5, with D possibly being TRBD1 (6 bases). Trimming shortened V by 6 bases and J by 2 bases, and 11 bases separated the two germline ends. The length of the CDR3 is 13 residues. CDR1 SQVTM and CDR2 ANQGSEA come from the germline V gene. This CDR3 reads CSVGGPGNQPQHF. CDR3 DNA sequence: TGCAGCGTCGGGGGCCCTGGCAATCAGCCCCAGCATTTT.

The chain combines TRBV7-9 with TRBJ2-7; 11 positions match TRBD2. Germline lookup yields CDR1 SEHNR and CDR2 FQNEAQ (reference sequence). Trimming at V came to 5 bases and at J to 3 bases, leaving 6 bases not matched to a gene. The CDR3 extends over 15 amino acids. CDR3 region: CASSTTSGSHYEQYF. The CDR3 bases are TGTGCCAGCAGCACTACTAGCGGGAGCCACTACGAGCAGTACTTC.

This clonotype was counted at least ten times. The chain is built from TRBV6-6 and TRBJ2-1, with TRBD2 identical over 15 bases. V was pared by 0 bases and J by 0 bases, with 3 bases of the junction left unmatched. From germline, CDR1 is MNHNY and CDR2 SVGAGI (reference sequence). CDR3 length equals 19 residues. The CDR3 DNA is TGTGCCAGCAGTTACTCGGGACTAGCGGGGGGCGGCTCCTACAATGAGCAGTTCTTC. It encodes CASSYSGLAGGGSYNEQFF.

In this sample, this clonotype turned up a few times. The chain employs TRBV5-4 and TRBJ2-1, with unresolved D. V was pared by 0 bases and J by 9 bases, with 13 bases between. Germline values: CDR1 SGHNT, CDR2 YYREEE (reference sequence). The CDR3 spans 14 residues. The CDR3 nucleotides read TGTGCCAGCAGCTTGGCCCTCCGCGGAGCTGAGCAGTTCTTC. Protein: CASSLALRGAEQFF. Full variable domain (rest looked up from reference TRBV5-4 and TRBJ2-1): ETGVTQSPTHLIKTRGQQVTLRCSSQSGHNTVSWYQQALGQGPQFIFQYYREEENGRGNFPPRFSGLQFPNYSSELNVNALELDDSALYLCASSLALRGAEQFFGPGTRLTVL.

The table lists this clonotype with many counts. The rearrangement uses TRBV28 and TRBJ1-5, with D unclear. CDR1 and CDR2 from the germline V gene are MDHEN and SYDVKM. V dropped 0 bases and J dropped 1 base, with 7 bases sitting between them. CDR3 length: 15 residues. The CDR3 region has the DNA TGTGCCAGCAGTTTATGGACGGAGAGCAATCAGCCCCAGCATTTT. Amino acid sequence: CASSLWTESNQPQHF.